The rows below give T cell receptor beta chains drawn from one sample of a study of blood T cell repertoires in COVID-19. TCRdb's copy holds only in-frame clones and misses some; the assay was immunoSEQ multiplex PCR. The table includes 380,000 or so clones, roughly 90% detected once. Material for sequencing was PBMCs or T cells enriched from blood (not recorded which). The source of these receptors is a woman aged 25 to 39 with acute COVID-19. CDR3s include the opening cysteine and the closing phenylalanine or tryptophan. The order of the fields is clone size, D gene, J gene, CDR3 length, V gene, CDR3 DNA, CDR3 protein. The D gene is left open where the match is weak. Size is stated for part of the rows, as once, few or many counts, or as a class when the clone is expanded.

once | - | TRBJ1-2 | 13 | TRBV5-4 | TGTGCCAGCAGCCCTCGGGGGGGATTTGGCTACACCTTC | CASSPRGGFGYTF
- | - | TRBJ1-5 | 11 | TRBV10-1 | TGCGCCAGCAGTGGAGGGACACGGGGGCATTTT | CASSGGTRGHF
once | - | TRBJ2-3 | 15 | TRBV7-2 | TGTGCCAGCAGCTTAGAGTGGCTTTCCACAGATACGCAGTATTTT | CASSLEWLSTDTQYF
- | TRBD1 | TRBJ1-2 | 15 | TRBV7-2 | TGTGCCAGCACCGAAACCCCAGGGGGCGTCTATGGCTACACCTTC | CASTETPGGVYGYTF
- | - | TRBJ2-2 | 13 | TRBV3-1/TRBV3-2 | TGTGCCAGCAGGACCCGGGTGGATGGGGAGCTGTTTTTT | CASRTRVDGELFF
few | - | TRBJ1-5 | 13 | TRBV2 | TGTGCCAGCAGTGGGGCCGGGGATCAGCCCCAGCATTTT | CASSGAGDQPQHF
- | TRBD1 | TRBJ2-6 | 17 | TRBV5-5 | TGTGCCAGCAGCTATGGGACAGGGGCTTCTGGGGCCAACGTCCTGACTTTC | CASSYGTGASGANVLTF
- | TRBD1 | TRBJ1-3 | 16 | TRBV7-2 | TGTGCCAGCAGCTCAGGACAGGGAAGGTTTGGAAACACCATATATTTT | CASSSGQGRFGNTIYF
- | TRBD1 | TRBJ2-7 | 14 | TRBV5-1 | TGCGCCAGCAGACCTGGACAGGGAATTAGCGAGCAGTACTTC | CASRPGQGISEQYF
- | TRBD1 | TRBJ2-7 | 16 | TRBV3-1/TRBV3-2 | TGTGCCAGCAGCCCTAGCTGGGCGACAGGGGGCGACGAGCAGTACTTC | CASSPSWATGGDEQYF
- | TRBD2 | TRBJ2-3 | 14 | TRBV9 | TGTGCCAGCAGCCTCGGGGGAGGGCCAGATACGCAGTATTTT | CASSLGGGPDTQYF
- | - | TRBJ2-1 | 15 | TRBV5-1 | TGCGCCAGCGCGCGGGGCCAAGGGAGGTCAAATGAGCAGTTCTTC | CASARGQGRSNEQFF
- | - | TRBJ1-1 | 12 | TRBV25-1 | TGTGCCAGCAGTGAATTCGGGGCTGAAGCTTTCTTT | CASSEFGAEAFF
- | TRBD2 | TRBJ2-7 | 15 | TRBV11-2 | TGTGCCAGCAGCTCGTATAGCGGGGGTGATTACGAGCAGTACTTC | CASSSYSGGDYEQYF
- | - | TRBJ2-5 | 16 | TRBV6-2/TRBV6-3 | TGTGCCAGCAGTTACGAGCAGGGGGGCCCCCAAGAGACCCAGTACTTC | CASSYEQGGPQETQYF
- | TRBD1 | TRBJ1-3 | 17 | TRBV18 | TGTGCCAGCTCACCACAAACCGGGACAGCCTCTGGAAACACCATATATTTT | CASSPQTGTASGNTIYF
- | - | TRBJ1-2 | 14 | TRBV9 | TGTGCCAGCAGCCCGGGAGAGAGGGGAGGTGGCTACACCTTC | CASSPGERGGGYTF
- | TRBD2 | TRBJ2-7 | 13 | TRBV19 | TGTGCCAGTACCCGGGGACTAGGTTACGAGCAGTACTTC | CASTRGLGYEQYF
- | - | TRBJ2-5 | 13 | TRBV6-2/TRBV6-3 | TGTGCCAGCAGTTATTCCCCCGGAGAGACCCAGTACTTC | CASSYSPGETQYF
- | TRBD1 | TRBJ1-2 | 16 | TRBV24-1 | TGTGCCACCAGTGATCCCGGACAGGAGAGAGGCTATGGCTACACCTTC | CATSDPGQERGYGYTF
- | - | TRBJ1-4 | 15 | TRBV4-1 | TGCGCCAGCAGCCAAGAACTCGGGGGAGGGGAAAAACTGTTTTTT | CASSQELGGGEKLFF
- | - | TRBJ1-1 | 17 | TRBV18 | TGTGCCAGCTCACCCCTCGGCCACAGCCAAAAGAACACTGAAGCTTTCTTT | CASSPLGHSQKNTEAFF
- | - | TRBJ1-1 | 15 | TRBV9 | TGTGCCAGCAGCACGGGGGACCTCAGAACGACTGAAGCTTTCTTT | CASSTGDLRTTEAFF
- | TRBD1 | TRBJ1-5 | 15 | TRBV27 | TGTGCCAGCAGTTTGGGTACAGGGGTCGGTCAGCCCCAGCATTTT | CASSLGTGVGQPQHF
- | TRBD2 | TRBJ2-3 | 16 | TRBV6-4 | TGTGCCAGCTCACGACTAGCGGGGGCCTCCACAGATACGCAGTATTTT | CASSRLAGASTDTQYF
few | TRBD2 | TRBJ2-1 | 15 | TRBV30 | TGTGCCTGGAGTGTTTGGGGGCGGGGGGGCAATGAGCAGTTCTTC | CAWSVWGRGGNEQFF
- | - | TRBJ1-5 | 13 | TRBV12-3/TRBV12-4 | TGTGCCTCCGCGGGAACACCTAATCAGCCCCAGCATTTT | CASAGTPNQPQHF